Detailed here is one T cell receptor (beta chain). The sample originates from a study of blood T cell repertoires in COVID-19. Overall study: Acute and convalescent COVID-19 specimens originated in the United States, Italy and Spain. PBMCs, B-cell-depleted T cells, or T cells provided the cDNA or gDNA that made up the material.

TCRdb's table, derived via immunoSEQ multiplex PCR, lists solely in-frame clones and lacks some. Of about 180,000 clones detected, about 79% appear once; the ten largest clones hold roughly 15%. Those enrolled, adults aged roughly 18 to 90 years, came from about two dozen US areas. J gave up 4 bases and V 1 base, and 7 bases lay outside the gene matches. This CDR3 contains 17 residues. Germline V lookup: CDR1 MNHEY, CDR2 SMNVEV (reference sequence). Input material: PBMCs or T cells enriched from blood (not recorded which). This sequence joins TRBV27 and TRBJ2-2, with 9 bases fitting TRBD1. This TCR derives from a man aged 50 to 59 who had recovered from COVID-19. The CDR3 loop reads CASSLFPPTGGTGELFF. CDR3 coding DNA: TGTGCCAGCAGTTTATTCCCCCCGACAGGGGGCACCGGGGAGCTGTTTTTT.